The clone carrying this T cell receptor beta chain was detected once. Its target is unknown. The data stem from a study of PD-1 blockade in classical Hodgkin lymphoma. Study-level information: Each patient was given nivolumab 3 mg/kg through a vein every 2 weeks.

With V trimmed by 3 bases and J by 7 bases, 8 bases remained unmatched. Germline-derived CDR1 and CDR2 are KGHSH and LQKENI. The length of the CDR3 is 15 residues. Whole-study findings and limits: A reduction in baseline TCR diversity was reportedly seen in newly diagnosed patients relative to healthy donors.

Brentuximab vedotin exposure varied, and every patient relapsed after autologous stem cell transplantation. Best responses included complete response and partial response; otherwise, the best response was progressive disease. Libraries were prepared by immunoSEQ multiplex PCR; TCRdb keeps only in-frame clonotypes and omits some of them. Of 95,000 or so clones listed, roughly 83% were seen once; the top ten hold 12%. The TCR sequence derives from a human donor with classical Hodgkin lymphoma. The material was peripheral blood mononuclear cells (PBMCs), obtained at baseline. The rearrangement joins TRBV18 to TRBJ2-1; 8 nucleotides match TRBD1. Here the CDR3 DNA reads TGTGCCAGCTCACCGGCAGGGGGCATGGGGAATGAGCAGTTCTTC. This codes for CASSPAGGMGNEQFF.